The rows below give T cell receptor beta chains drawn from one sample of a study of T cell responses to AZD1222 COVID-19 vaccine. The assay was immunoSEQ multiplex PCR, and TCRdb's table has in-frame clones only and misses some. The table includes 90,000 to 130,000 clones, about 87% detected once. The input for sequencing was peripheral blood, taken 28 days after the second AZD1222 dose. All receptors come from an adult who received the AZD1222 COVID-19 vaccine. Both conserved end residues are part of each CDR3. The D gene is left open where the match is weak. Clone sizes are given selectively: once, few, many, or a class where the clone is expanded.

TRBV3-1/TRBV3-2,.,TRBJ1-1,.,CASSLPPDNRAFF,TGTGCCAGCAGCCTACCGCCGGACAATAGAGCTTTCTTT
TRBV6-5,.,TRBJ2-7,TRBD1,CASSLGGTGVSYEQYF,TGTGCCAGCAGTTTGGGAGGGACAGGGGTTTCCTACGAGCAGTACTTC
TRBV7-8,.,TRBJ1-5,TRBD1,CASSSGTGIHSNQPQHF,TGTGCCAGCAGCTCCGGGACAGGGATCCATAGCAATCAGCCCCAGCATTTT
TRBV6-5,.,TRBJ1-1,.,CASRQGLTEAFF,TGTGCCAGCAGACAGGGTTTGACTGAAGCTTTCTTT
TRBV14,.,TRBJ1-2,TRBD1,CASSLTGSVYGYTF,TGTGCCAGCAGCCTGACAGGGTCGGTCTATGGCTACACCTTC
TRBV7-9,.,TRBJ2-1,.,CASSSPGGEQFF,TGTGCCAGCAGCTCCCCGGGCGGTGAGCAGTTCTTC
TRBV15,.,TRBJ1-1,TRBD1,CATSRGTGEGGTEAFF,TGTGCCACCAGCAGAGGGACAGGAGAAGGGGGCACTGAAGCTTTCTTT
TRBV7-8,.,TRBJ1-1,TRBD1,CASSRNLETTGRVFF,TGTGCCAGCAGCCGTAATCTTGAGACGACAGGGAGGGTTTTCTTT
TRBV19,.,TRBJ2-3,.,CASSILGITDTQYF,TGTGCCAGTAGTATTCTCGGAATCACAGATACGCAGTATTTT
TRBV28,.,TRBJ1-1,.,CASSGTLNTEAFF,TGTGCCAGCAGTGGCACCTTGAACACTGAAGCTTTCTTT
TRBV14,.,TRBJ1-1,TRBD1,CASSGTGGRNTEAFF,TGTGCCAGCAGCGGGACAGGGGGGAGGAACACTGAAGCTTTCTTT
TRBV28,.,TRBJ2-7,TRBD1,CASSLGSTGKYEQYF,TGTGCCAGCAGTTTAGGCTCGACAGGGAAGTACGAGCAGTACTTC
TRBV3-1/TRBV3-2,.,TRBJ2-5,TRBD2,CASSPRGVQETQYF,TGTGCCAGCAGCCCCCGGGGGGTCCAAGAGACCCAGTACTTC
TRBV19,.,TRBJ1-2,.,CASSKTGRGPYGYTF,TGTGCCAGTAGCAAAACAGGGCGGGGACCTTATGGCTACACCTTC
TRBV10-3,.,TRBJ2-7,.,CAISGGVEQYF,TGTGCCATCAGTGGGGGGGTCGAGCAGTACTTC
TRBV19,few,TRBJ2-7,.,CASSVPGPYEQYF,TGTGCCAGTAGTGTCCCGGGTCCCTACGAGCAGTACTTC
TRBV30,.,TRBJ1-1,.,CAWSRGTDTEAFF,TGTGCCTGGAGTAGGGGTACGGACACTGAAGCTTTCTTT
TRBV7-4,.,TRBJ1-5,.,CASSLRPLQGLGQPQHF,TGTGCCAGCAGCTTAAGGCCCCTCCAGGGGTTGGGTCAGCCCCAGCATTTT
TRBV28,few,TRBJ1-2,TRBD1,CASSLGQAYGYTF,TGTGCCAGCAGTTTAGGACAGGCATATGGCTACACCTTC
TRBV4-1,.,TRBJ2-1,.,CASSQVVVGNEQFF,TGCGCCAGCAGCCAAGTCGTCGTGGGAAATGAGCAGTTCTTC
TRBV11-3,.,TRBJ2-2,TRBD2,CASSFKRGGTGELFF,TGTGCCAGCAGTTTTAAGCGGGGGGGCACCGGGGAGCTGTTTTTT
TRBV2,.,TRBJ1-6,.,CASSASGDTSSYNSPLHF,TGTGCCAGCAGTGCCTCAGGGGATACCAGCTCCTATAATTCACCCCTCCACTTT
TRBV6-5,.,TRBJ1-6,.,CASSPEGGRYSPLHF,TGTGCCAGCAGTCCGGAGGGAGGGAGGTATTCACCCCTCCACTTT
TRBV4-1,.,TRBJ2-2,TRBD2,CASSFGRAFGGELFF,TGCGCCAGCAGTTTCGGGAGGGCCTTTGGCGGGGAGCTGTTTTTT
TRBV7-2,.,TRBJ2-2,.,CASSLGNTGELFF,TGTGCCAGCAGCTTAGGGAACACCGGGGAGCTGTTTTTT
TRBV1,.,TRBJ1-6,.,CTSSPTPPGLSSSPLHF,TGCACCAGCAGCCCCACTCCCCCGGGGCTAAGTAGTTCACCCCTCCACTTT
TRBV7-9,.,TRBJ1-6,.,CASSPAGQSPHNSPLHF,TGTGCCAGCAGCCCAGCGGGTCAGAGCCCCCATAATTCACCCCTCCACTTT
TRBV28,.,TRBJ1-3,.,CASSRGGSGNTIYF,TGTGCCAGCAGCAGAGGGGGCTCTGGAAACACCATATATTTT
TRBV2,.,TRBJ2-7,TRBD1,CASRATGGAREQYF,TGTGCCAGCAGAGCTACAGGGGGCGCGAGGGAGCAGTACTTC
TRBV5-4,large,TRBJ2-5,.,CASSRTGEGETQYF,TGTGCCAGCAGCAGAACAGGGGAGGGGGAGACCCAGTACTTC
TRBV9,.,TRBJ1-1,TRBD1,CASSAQGQPNTEAFF,TGTGCCAGCAGCGCTCAGGGACAGCCGAACACTGAAGCTTTCTTT
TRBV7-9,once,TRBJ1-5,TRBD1,CASSPDRARGPQHF,TGTGCCAGCAGCCCGGACAGGGCCAGAGGGCCCCAGCATTTT
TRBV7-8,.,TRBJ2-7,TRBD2,CASSLELAGGYEQYF,TGTGCCAGCAGCTTAGAGTTAGCGGGGGGTTACGAGCAGTACTTC
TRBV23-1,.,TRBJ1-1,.,CASSLRTEAFF,TGCGCCAGCAGTCTAAGGACTGAAGCTTTCTTT
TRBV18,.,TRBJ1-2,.,CASSPGRPNYGYTF,TGTGCCAGCTCACCAGGGCGCCCTAACTATGGCTACACCTTC
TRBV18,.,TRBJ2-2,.,CASSPLDRSNTGELFF,TGTGCCAGCTCACCACTCGACAGATCGAACACCGGGGAGCTGTTTTTT
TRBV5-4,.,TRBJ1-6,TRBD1,CASSLRGGEIPLHF,TGTGCCAGCAGCTTAAGAGGGGGCGAAATCCCCCTCCACTTT
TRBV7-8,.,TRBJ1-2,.,CASSLEGPGYGYTF,TGTGCCAGCAGCTTAGAGGGTCCTGGTTATGGCTACACCTTC
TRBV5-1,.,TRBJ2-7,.,CASSFLPGRSYEQYF,TGCGCCAGCAGCTTCCTCCCGGGACGGAGCTACGAGCAGTACTTC
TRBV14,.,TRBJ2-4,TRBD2,CASSQFSGSGFKNIQYF,TGTGCCAGCAGCCAATTTAGCGGGAGTGGATTCAAAAACATTCAGTACTTC
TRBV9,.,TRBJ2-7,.,CASSVDGGSSSSYEQYF,TGTGCCAGCAGCGTAGACGGTGGGAGTAGTAGCTCCTACGAGCAGTACTTC